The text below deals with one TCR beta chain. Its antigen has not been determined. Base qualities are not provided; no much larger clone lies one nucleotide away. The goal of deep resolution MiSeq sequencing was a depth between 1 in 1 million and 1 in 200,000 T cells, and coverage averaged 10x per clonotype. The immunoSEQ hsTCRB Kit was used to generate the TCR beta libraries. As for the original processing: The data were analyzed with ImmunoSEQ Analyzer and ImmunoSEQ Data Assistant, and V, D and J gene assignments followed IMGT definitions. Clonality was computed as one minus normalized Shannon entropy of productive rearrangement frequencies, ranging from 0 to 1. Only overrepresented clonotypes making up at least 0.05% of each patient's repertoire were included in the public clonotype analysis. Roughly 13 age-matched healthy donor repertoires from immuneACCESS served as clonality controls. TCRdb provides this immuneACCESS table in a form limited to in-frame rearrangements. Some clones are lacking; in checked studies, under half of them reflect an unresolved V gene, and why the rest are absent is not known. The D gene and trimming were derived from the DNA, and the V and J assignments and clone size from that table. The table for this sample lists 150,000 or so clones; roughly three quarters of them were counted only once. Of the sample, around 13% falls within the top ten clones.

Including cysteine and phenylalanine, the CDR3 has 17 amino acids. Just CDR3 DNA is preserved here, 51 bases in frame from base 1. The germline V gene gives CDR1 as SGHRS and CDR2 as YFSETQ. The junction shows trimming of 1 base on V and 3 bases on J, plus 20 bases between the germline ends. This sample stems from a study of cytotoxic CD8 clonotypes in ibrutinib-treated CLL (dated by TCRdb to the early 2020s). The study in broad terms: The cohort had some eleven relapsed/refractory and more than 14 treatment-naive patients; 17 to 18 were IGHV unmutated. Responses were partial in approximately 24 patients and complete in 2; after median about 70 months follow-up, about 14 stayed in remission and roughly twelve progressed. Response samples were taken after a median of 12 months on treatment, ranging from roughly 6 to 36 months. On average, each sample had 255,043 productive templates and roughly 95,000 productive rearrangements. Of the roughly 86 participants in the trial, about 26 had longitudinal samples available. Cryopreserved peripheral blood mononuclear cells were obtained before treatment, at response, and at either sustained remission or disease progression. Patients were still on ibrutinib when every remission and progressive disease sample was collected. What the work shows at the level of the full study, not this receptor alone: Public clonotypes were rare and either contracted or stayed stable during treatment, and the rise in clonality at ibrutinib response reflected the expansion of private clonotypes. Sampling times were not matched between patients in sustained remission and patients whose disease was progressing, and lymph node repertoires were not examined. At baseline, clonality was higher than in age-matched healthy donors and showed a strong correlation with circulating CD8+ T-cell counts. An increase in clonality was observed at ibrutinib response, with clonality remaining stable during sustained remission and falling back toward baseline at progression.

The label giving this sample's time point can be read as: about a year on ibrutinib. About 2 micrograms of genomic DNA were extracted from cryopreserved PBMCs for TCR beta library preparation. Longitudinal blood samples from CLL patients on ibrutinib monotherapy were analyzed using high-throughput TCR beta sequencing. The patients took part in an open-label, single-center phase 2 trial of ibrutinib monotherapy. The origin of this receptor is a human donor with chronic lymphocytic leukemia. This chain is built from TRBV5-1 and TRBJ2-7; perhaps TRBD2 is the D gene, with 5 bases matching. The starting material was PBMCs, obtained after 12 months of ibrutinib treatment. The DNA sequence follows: TGCGCCAGCAGCTTGACACCCGACCAAACTAGTCTCTACGAGCAGTACTTC. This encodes CASSLTPDQTSLYEQYF.